This T cell receptor beta chain was sequenced in a study of graft-versus-host responses after intestinal transplantation. As for the study in general: Recipients were given multivisceral, liver-intestinal, or isolated intestinal transplants. Study-level results: Declining HvG levels early post-transplant were linked to peak circulating GvH clone levels. The authors found GvH clones in recipient marrow, some appearing first in ileum or blood.

Assay: immunoSEQ multiplex PCR; the TCRdb copy retains only in-frame clones and omits some. Of roughly 100,000 clones in the sample, roughly 93% were seen once. This clone has only one observation. Its target is unknown. The sequence was obtained from a human donor who received an intestinal transplant. The sequenced sample was unstimulated CD8+ T cells sorted from spleen or lymph node cells, obtained before intestinal transplant.

The CDR3 coding sequence is TGTGCCAGCAGCCCGGGACTAGCGGGGGACACAGATACGCAGTATTTT. As protein: CASSPGLAGDTDTQYF. The rearrangement joins TRBV11-3 to TRBJ2-3; 14 bases line up with TRBD2. Trimming removed 5 bases from V and 2 bases from J; junction bases left unmatched: 3. The CDR3 runs to 16 residues. Germline V gene lookup returns CDR1 SGHNT and CDR2 YENEEA.